This T cell receptor (beta chain) was obtained from a study of PD-1 blockade in classical Hodgkin lymphoma (dated by TCRdb to the early 2020s). Study-level background: Nivolumab dosing was 3 mg/kg intravenously every 2 weeks, continuing until either disease progression or unacceptable toxicity. To define a peripheral blood immune signature of response to PD-1 blockade in classical Hodgkin lymphoma, the study combined TCR beta sequencing with CyTOF. Broad study findings and their caveats: CD4+ but not CD8+ TCR diversity rose significantly by C4D1 (p=0.0027 vs p=0.16), most apparent in complete responders (p=0.02). Trial patients achieving complete response had baseline diversity similar to newly diagnosed patients, whereas partial responders and progressors had significantly lower diversity. The study was limited to a single clinical trial cohort, and causes of repertoire differences, possibly disease activity or prior therapy, remained undefined. Diversity was lower in patients who began nivolumab less than 1 year after ASCT, so these patients were left out of later analyses to avoid confounding by immune reconstitution. Newly diagnosed patients were reported to have lower baseline TCR diversity than healthy donors, and relapsed/refractory patients were reported to have lower baseline TCR diversity still.

The intended sense of this specimen's time point label: cycle 2 day 1 (C2D1) of nivolumab. Every trial patient had relapsed following autologous stem cell transplantation, and prior brentuximab vedotin exposure was what differed among cohorts A, B and C. The trial cohort was composed of around 60 patients with relapsed/refractory classical Hodgkin lymphoma, for whom complete response, partial response or progressive disease was recorded as best overall response. Single-agent nivolumab was administered to trial patients in the multi-cohort phase II CheckMate 205 trial. An independent review committee assessed best overall response by applying the 2007 International Working Group response criteria. Trial PBMCs were obtained immediately prior to nivolumab initiation (C1D1) and on therapy at cycle 2 day 1 and cycle 4 day 1. Peripheral blood was collected in 8 mL Vacutainer Cell Preparation Tubes, from which PBMCs were isolated by centrifugation and then cryopreserved.

For this clone: Its target antigen remains unknown. Per-base quality was not reported, and no clone a single base away is much larger than it.

The Qiagen DNeasy kit was used to extract genomic DNA from unsorted PBMCs and from the negatively selected CD4+ and CD8+ fractions. Using primers that anneal to V and J segments, immunoSEQ multiplex PCR amplified the TCR beta CDR3 regions. Amplification bias was minimized using a synthetic immune receptor repertoire, and residual bias was removed computationally after sequencing. Per the source publication's procedure: Repertoire diversity was quantified as the Shannon entropy index using custom Python scripts. The unsorted, CD4+ and CD8+ repertoires were each analyzed separately, with the exception of combined analyses, where CD4+ and CD8+ sequences were merged in silico. Clonal expansion was defined as at least a 2-fold frequency increase after treatment relative to C1D1, with a pseudocount of 0.5 for undetected baseline clones. Clones with 0 or 1 copy at C1D1 were defined as singleton clones, while clones with 2 or more copies were defined as non-singleton clones. Clones expanded in unsorted samples were labelled as CD4+, CD8+ or unknown by matching protein sequences in sorted samples from the same patient. Wilcoxon tests on paired samples were used to test changes in diversity from C1D1 to C4D1. In its TCRdb copy, this immuneACCESS table keeps in-frame sequences only and misses some clones. Where compared with another copy, unresolved V genes explain less than half of these, and the others have no known cause. V, J and clone size reflect that table, while D and trimming were determined from the DNA. The sample table shows tens of thousands of clones, and just over 70% are seen once. Of the sample, 4% falls within the top ten clones.

The germline V gene encodes CDR1 SGHRS and CDR2 YFSETQ. V and J are truncated by 6 bases and 0 bases respectively, leaving an intervening sequence of 13 bases. The CDR3 runs 15 residues from the cysteine to the phenylalanine. The read is trimmed to its CDR3 DNA, 45 bases read in frame from base 1. This TCR derives from a human donor with classical Hodgkin lymphoma. Sequencing used peripheral blood mononuclear cells (PBMCs), obtained before the second cycle of nivolumab. The chain was built from TRBV5-1 and TRBJ2-1; a confident D gene designation cannot be given. DNA sequence: TGCGCCAGCACAACTTCTCGGAGCTCCTACAATGAGCAGTTCTTC. This gives the protein CASTTSRSSYNEQFF.